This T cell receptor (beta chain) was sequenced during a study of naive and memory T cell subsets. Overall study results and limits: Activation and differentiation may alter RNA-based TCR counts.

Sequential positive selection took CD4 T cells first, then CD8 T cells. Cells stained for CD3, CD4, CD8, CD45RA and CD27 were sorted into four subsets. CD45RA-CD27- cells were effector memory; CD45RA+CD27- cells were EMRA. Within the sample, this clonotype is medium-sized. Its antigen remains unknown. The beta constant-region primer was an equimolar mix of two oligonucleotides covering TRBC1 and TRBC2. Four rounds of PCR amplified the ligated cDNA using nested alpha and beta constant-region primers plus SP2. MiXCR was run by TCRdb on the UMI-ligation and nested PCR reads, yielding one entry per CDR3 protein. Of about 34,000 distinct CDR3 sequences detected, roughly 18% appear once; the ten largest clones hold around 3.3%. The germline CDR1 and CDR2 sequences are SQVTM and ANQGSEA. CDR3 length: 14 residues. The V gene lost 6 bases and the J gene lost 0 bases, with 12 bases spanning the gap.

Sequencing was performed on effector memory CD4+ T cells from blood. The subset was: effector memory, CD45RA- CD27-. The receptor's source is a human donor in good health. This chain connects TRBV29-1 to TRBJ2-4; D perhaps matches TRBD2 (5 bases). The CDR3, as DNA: TGCAGCGTGAGGGAAACACTAGCCAAAAACATTCAGTACTTC. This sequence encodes CSVRETLAKNIQYF.